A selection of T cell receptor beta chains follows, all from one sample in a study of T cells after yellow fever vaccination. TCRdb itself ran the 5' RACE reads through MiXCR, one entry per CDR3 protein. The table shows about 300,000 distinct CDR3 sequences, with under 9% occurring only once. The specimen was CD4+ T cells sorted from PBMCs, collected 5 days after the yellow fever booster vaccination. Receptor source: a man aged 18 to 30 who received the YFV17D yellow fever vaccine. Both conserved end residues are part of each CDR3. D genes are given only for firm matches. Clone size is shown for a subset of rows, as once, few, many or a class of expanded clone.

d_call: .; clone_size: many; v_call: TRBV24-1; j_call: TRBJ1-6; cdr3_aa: CATRQGGSPLHF; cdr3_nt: TGTGCCACCAGACAGGGAGGCTCACCCCTCCACTTT
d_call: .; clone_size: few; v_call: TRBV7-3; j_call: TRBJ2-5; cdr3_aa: CASSLRERSHQETQYF; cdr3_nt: TGTGCCAGCAGCTTACGGGAGCGGAGCCATCAAGAGACCCAGTACTTC
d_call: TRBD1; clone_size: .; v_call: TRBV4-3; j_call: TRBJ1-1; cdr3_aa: CASSPWTGMNTEAFF; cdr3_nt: TGCGCCAGCAGCCCGTGGACAGGGATGAACACTGAAGCTTTCTTT
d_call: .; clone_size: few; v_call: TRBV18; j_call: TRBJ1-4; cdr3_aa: CASSPGGANEKLFF; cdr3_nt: TGTGCCAGCTCACCAGGAGGGGCTAATGAAAAACTGTTTTTT
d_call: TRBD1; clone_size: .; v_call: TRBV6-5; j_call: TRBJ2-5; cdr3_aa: CASKPGQGWETQYF; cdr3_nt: TGTGCCAGCAAACCGGGACAGGGGTGGGAGACCCAGTACTTC
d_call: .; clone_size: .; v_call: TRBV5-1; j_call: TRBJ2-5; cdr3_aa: CASSFARAVQETQYF; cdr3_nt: TGCGCCAGCAGCTTCGCCCGGGCGGTCCAAGAGACCCAGTACTTC
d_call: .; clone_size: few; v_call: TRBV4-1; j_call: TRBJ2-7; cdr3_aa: CASSQFRTGPRQYF; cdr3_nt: TGCGCCAGCAGCCAATTCCGTACGGGACCTCGGCAGTACTTC
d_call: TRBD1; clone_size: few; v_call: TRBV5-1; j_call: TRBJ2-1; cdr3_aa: CASSLNSDRVGREQFF; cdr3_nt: TGCGCCAGCAGCTTGAATTCGGACAGGGTAGGGCGTGAGCAGTTCTTC
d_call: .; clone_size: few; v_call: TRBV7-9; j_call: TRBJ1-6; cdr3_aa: CASSLPGRKSPLHF; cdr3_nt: TGTGCCAGCAGCTTGCCAGGGCGAAAATCACCCCTCCACTTT
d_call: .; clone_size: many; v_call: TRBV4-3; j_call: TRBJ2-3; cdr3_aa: CASGWQGSDTQYF; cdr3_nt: TGCGCCAGCGGGTGGCAGGGGTCAGATACGCAGTATTTT
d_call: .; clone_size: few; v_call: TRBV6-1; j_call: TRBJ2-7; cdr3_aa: CASTLTGDEQYF; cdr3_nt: TGTGCCAGCACCCTAACAGGAGACGAGCAGTACTTC
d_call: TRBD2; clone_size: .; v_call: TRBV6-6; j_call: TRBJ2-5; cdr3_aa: CASTDSGGRETQYF; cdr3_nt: TGTGCCAGCACCGACAGCGGGGGCCGTGAGACCCAGTACTTC
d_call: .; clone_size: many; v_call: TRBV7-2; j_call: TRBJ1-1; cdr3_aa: CASSPTPNTEAFF; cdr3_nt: TGTGCCAGCAGCCCGACACCGAACACTGAAGCTTTCTTT
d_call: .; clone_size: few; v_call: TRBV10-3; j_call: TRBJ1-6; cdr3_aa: CAISSDSAPLHF; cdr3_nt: TGTGCCATCAGCTCGGACAGTGCACCCCTCCACTTT
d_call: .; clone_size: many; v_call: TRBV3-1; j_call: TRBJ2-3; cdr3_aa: CASSQEADTQYF; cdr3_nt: TGTGCCAGCAGCCAAGAAGCTGATACGCAGTATTTT